This T cell receptor beta chain was identified during a study of control samples from healthy donors and cancer patients. Data came from immunoSEQ multiplex PCR; TCRdb stores just in-frame clones and leaves some out. This sample has some 96,000 clones; about 92% occur once, and the top ten carry about 7.3%. The ends were cut back, 3 bases at V and 4 bases at J, with 13 bases in the middle. Germline CDR1 reads ENHRY; CDR2 reads SYGVKD. The CDR3 runs to 15 residues. The sample was blood. The receptor was isolated from a man aged 18 to 30 in good health. This rearrangement joins TRBV10-3 to TRBJ2-1; D may be TRBD2 (6 bases). The CDR3 region is CAISESGGDYNEQFF. In DNA, the CDR3 is TGTGCCATCAGTGAATCGGGCGGGGATTACAATGAGCAGTTCTTC.